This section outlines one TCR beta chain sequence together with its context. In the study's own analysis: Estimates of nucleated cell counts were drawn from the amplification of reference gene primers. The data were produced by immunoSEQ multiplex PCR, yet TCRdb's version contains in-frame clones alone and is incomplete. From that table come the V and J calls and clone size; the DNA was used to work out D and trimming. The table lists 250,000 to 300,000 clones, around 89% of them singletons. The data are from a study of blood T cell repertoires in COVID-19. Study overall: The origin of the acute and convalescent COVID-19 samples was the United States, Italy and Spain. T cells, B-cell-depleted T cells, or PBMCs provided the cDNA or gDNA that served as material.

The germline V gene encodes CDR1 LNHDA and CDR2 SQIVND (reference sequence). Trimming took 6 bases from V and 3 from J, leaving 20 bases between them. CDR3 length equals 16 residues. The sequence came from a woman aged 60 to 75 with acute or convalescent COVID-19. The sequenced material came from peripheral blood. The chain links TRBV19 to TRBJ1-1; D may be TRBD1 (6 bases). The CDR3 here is CASRTTNRVLDTEAFF. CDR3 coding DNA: TGTGCCAGTAGGACCACCAACAGGGTTCTGGACACTGAAGCTTTCTTT.